Sequencing of this TCR beta chain was carried out in a study of blood T cell repertoires in COVID-19. Across the study: From the United States, Italy and Spain came samples of acute and convalescent COVID-19. Sample material is recorded as cDNA or gDNA derived from T cells, B-cell-depleted T cells, or PBMCs.

Germline assignment: CDR1 SNHLY and CDR2 FYNNEI. Trimming stripped 0 bases from V and 4 bases from J, with 10 bases between. This CDR3 region has 14 residues. Generated by immunoSEQ multiplex PCR, the TCRdb table keeps only in-frame clones and is missing some. Here the sample spans 200,000 to 250,000 clones, 80% to 90% being singletons. The sequence was obtained from a woman in her fifties or sixties who had recovered from COVID-19. Sequences were obtained from peripheral blood. V and J are TRBV2 and TRBJ2-7; a weak D match, TRBD1 (6 bases). CDR3 residues: CASSEAGRGYEQYF. CDR3 nucleotides: TGTGCCAGCAGTGAAGCAGGCAGGGGTTACGAGCAGTACTTC.